The 17 T cell receptor beta chains presented below share a single source sample, sequenced in a study of Tregs in tolerant kidney transplant recipients. The data were produced by immunoSEQ multiplex PCR, yet TCRdb's version contains in-frame clones alone and is incomplete. The sample table includes about 23,000 clones. Related graft donors supplied nonmyeloablative bone marrow transplants, and mixed chimerism was transient. The sample consisted of CD4+ T cells from blood (PBMCs), taken 6 months after the transplant. All receptors come from a human patient who received a combined kidney and bone marrow transplant. Some of the T cells may derive from the graft donor.

In regard to this clone: The missing CDR3 end, 3 residues past where the read stops, is filled in from the germline J gene. The V and J genes are TRBV6-2 or TRBV6-3 and TRBJ2-2; 9 positions match TRBD1. The CDR3 is 15 amino acids. With 5 bases clipped from V and 6 bases from J, the junction kept 7 bases outside the gene matches. Per germline, CDR1 MNHEY and CDR2 SVGEGT. The sequenced part of the CDR3 DNA is TGTGCCAGCAGTAAGGGACAGGGTGAAGCCGGGGAG. It codes for CASSKGQGEAGE. The complete CDR3 reads CASSKGQGEAGELFF.

As to this clone: The read ends 3 residues before the CDR3 terminus; that terminus is restored from the germline J gene. The rearrangement links TRBV7-7 to TRBJ2-1, with 7 bases aligning to TRBD1. The CDR3 sequence is 16 residues long. V was clipped by 5 bases and J by 3 bases; unmatched bases: 10. The germline V gene encodes CDR1 SSHAT and CDR2 FNYEAQ (reference sequence). CDR3: CASSLLGTADYNEQFF. CDR3 DNA, as far as it was read: TGTGCCAGCAGCCTCCTGGGGACAGCCGACTACAATGAG.

As to this clone: The read terminates 3 residues ahead of where the CDR3 ends, so the germline J gene completes it. The rearrangement joins TRBV6-2 or TRBV6-3 to TRBJ2-1; TRBD2 matches 7 bases. V lost 6 bases and J lost 2; bases outside the gene matches: 7. Germline CDR1 reads MNHEY; CDR2 reads SVGEGT. This CDR3 has 15 amino acids. The CDR3 DNA, read in part, is TGTGCCAGCAGGGAACGACTAGCACCCTACAATGAG. Translation gives CASRERLAPYNE. The CDR3 reads in full as CASRERLAPYNEQFF.

With regard to this clone: The read terminates 3 residues before the CDR3 end, so the remaining end is supplied by the germline J gene. The chain recombines TRBV2 with TRBJ2-5; D is perhaps TRBD1 (6 bases). Trimming stripped 8 bases from V and 4 bases from J, with 20 bases between. CDR3 size: 15 residues. Germline assignment: CDR1 SNHLY and CDR2 FYNNEI. The CDR3 sequence: CASRNDRTDGETQYF. The CDR3 bases that were read are TGTGCCAGCCGAAATGACAGGACAGACGGAGAGACC.

In the case of this clone: The CDR3 goes on 3 residues after the read ends, and that part is filled in from the germline J gene. The rearrangement uses TRBV20-1 and TRBJ1-1; 11 bases map to TRBD1. CDR1 is DFQATT, CDR2 SNEGSKA, per germline (reference sequence). This CDR3 contains 16 residues. J lost 4 bases, V lost 0 bases, and 7 bases had no gene match. The sequenced part of the CDR3 DNA is TGCAGTGCTAGAGATCCATGGGGACAGGGGGTCACTGAA. Amino acid sequence: CSARDPWGQGVTE. The full CDR3 protein reads CSARDPWGQGVTEAFF.

With respect to this clone: Read sequence stops 3 residues before the CDR3 end, and the germline J gene provides the missing end. The genes are TRBV18 and TRBJ1-1; tentatively, D is TRBD1 (5 bases). Germline V gives CDR1 KGHSH, CDR2 LQKENI. Between the trimmed V and J ends, which lost 3 bases and 4 bases, there was a span of 9 bases. CDR3 length: 13 residues. The part of the CDR3 DNA that was read is TGTGCCAGCTCACCTTGGGGGGGCACTGAA. Its protein product is CASSPWGGTE. The CDR3 as a whole reads CASSPWGGTEAFF.

The CDR3 loop is CASSQMGRGLYNEQFF. The sequenced part of the CDR3 DNA is TGTGCCAGCAGCCAGATGGGAAGGGGGCTCTACAATGAG. This rearrangement joins TRBV14 to TRBJ2-1; 7 nucleotides line up with TRBD1. The read is 3 residues too short to cover the CDR3 end, so that end is filled in from the germline J gene. CDR1 SGHDN and CDR2 FVKESK come from the germline V gene. The CDR3 runs to 16 residues. The junction had 8 bases not matched to a gene; V was cut back by 3 bases and J by 3 bases.

With respect to this clone: The sequenced fragment ends 3 residues before the CDR3 boundary, so the rest is inferred from the germline J gene. This rearrangement joins TRBV20-1 to TRBJ1-5; D gene ambiguous. V dropped 0 bases and J dropped 1 base, with 13 bases sitting between them. CDR1 and CDR2 (germline): DFQATT, SNEGSKA (reference sequence). The CDR3 runs 16 residues. CDR3 residues: CSARESQIRSNQPQHF. The sequenced CDR3 bases are TGCAGTGCTAGAGAATCACAAATCAGGAGCAATCAGCCC.

As regards this clone: One junction end disagrees with the germline gene, perhaps due to a read error. Read sequence stops 3 residues before the CDR3 end, and the germline J gene provides the missing end. The V call is TRBV7-9, the J call TRBJ1-4; D is possibly TRBD1 (5 bases). The CDR3 extends over 14 amino acids. Per the germline V gene, CDR1 is SEHNR and CDR2 is FQNEAQ (reference sequence). The CDR3 reads CASSLAGGERELFF. The CDR3 bases that were read are TGTGCCAGCAGCCTAGCGGGGGGGGAGAGGGAA.

Points on this clone: The read stops 3 residues short of the end of the CDR3; the missing end is completed from the germline J gene. This chain connects TRBV18 to TRBJ1-6; 12 bases are shared with TRBD1. From germline, CDR1 is KGHSH and CDR2 LQKENI. The CDR3 length is 16 residues. CDR3 amino acids: CASSPGTGGKSGPLHF. Partial CDR3 DNA: TGTGCCAGCTCACCCGGGACAGGGGGCAAATCAGGGCCC.

Turning to this clone: The sequence runs out 3 residues before the end of the CDR3; the remainder is reconstructed from the germline J gene. The J gene is TRBJ2-6, the V gene TRBV30; 8 bases agree with TRBD2. V was clipped by 3 bases and J by 9 bases; unmatched bases: 7. CDR3 size: 14 residues. Germline loops: CDR1 GTSNPN, CDR2 SVGIG (reference sequence). CDR3 bases read: TGTGCCTGGAGCAGGTTAGCGGGACTCAACGTC. It translates to CAWSRLAGLNV. The full CDR3 protein reads CAWSRLAGLNVLTF.

On this clone itself: The read finishes 3 residues shy of the CDR3 end, and the germline J gene is used to complete it. V and J are TRBV7-9 and TRBJ2-2, with unresolved D. Trimming removed 5 bases from V and 1 base from J, with 5 bases in between. The CDR3 runs 13 residues. The germline V gene encodes CDR1 SEHNR and CDR2 FQNEAQ (reference sequence). The CDR3 spells CASSPWNTGELFF. Incomplete CDR3 DNA: TGTGCCAGCAGCCCGTGGAACACCGGGGAG.

To note about this clone: From the germline J gene comes the end of the CDR3, since the read stops 3 residues before it. The J gene is TRBJ2-3, the V gene TRBV5-6, with D perhaps matching TRBD1 (6 bases). V was pared by 0 bases and J by 2 bases, with 7 bases between. The CDR3 runs 14 residues. Germline lookup yields CDR1 SGHDT and CDR2 YYEEEE. The CDR3 reads CASSLGGHTDTQYF. CDR3 bases read: TGTGCCAGCAGCTTGGGGGGGCACACAGATACG.

This clone is deemed medium-sized by its frequency. CDR3 residues: CASSLNRGATEAFF. The CDR3 bases that were read are TGTGCCAGCAGCTTAAACAGAGGGGCCACTGAA. The V gene is TRBV7-9, the J gene TRBJ1-1, with a possible D match to TRBD1 (5 bases). The missing CDR3 end, 3 residues past where the read stops, is filled in from the germline J gene. From germline, CDR1 is SEHNR and CDR2 FQNEAQ (reference sequence). The CDR3 spans 14 residues. Trimming took 2 bases from V and 4 from J, leaving 11 bases between them.

In regard to this clone: The CDR3 end is not reached by the read, which stops 3 residues before it; the germline J gene fills it in. The chain couples TRBV5-3 to TRBJ1-5; D gene ambiguous. TRBV5-3 is an open reading frame whose function is uncertain. The CDR3 contains 21 residues. V was shortened by 3 bases and J by 1 base, with 29 bases between the two germline ends. The sequenced part of the CDR3 DNA is TGTGCCAGAAGCTCCCGCTCTCTCCGGGTCCGAGAGCCTCGGAGCAATCAGCCC. Its protein product is CARSSRSLRVREPRSNQP. The whole CDR3 reads CARSSRSLRVREPRSNQPQHF.

Of note for this clone: The CDR3 end is not reached by the read, which stops 3 residues before it; the germline J gene fills it in. V gene TRBV28 combines with J gene TRBJ1-3, with 7 bases that match TRBD1. V shed 4 bases and J 0 bases; nucleotides not matched to a gene: 6. In germline, CDR1 is MDHEN, CDR2 SYDVKM. The CDR3 has 16 amino acids. The CDR3: CASSSPGQPSGNTIYF. The sequenced part of the CDR3 DNA is TGTGCCAGCAGTTCCCCGGGACAGCCCTCTGGAAACACC.

Of note for this clone: Read sequence stops 3 residues before the CDR3 end, and the germline J gene provides the missing end. The chain links TRBV29-1 to TRBJ1-2; 7 positions match TRBD1. Trimming took 3 bases from V and 3 from J; bases not matched to a gene: 4. The germline gives CDR1 SQVTM, CDR2 ANQGSEA. The CDR3 spans 13 residues. The CDR3 bases that were read are TGCAGCGTTGATTGGGACAGCCACTATGGC. As protein: CSVDWDSHYG. In full, the CDR3 is CSVDWDSHYGYTF.